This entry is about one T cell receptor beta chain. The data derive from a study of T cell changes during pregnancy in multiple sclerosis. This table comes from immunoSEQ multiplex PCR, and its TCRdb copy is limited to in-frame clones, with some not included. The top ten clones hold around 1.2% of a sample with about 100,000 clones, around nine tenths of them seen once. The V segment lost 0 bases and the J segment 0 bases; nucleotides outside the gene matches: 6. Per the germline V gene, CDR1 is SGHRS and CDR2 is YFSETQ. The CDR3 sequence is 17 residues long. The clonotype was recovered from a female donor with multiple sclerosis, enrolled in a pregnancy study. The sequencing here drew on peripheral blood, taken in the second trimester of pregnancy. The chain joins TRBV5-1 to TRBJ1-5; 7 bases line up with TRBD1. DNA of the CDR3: TGCGCCAGCAGCTTGGGGACAGGAGTCGATAGCAATCAGCCCCAGCATTTT. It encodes CASSLGTGVDSNQPQHF.